This TCR beta chain originates from a study of T cell responses to AZD1222 COVID-19 vaccine. Libraries were prepared by immunoSEQ multiplex PCR; TCRdb keeps only in-frame clonotypes and omits some of them. Seen here are roughly 150,000 clones, roughly 86% observed once, and the top ten hold roughly 5.5%. Study results and limitations: After the peak T cell response, and only then, were repertoires sampled. Receipt of two AZD1222 doses was followed by a rise in Spike-specific TCR breadth and depth. In the spike-specific TCR repertoire, nearly half reportedly target unmutated variant regions.

This CDR3 spans 18 amino acids. Trimming left V 7 bases short and J 1 base short, with 20 bases between. Germline-derived CDR1 and CDR2 are SGHTA and FQGNSA. Comment on this clone: Its target is unknown.

This material consisted of peripheral blood, taken on day 0 of AZD1222 vaccination. The V call is TRBV7-2, the J call TRBJ2-6; D gene unclear. The sequence was collected from an adult in good health. CDR3: CASTRLASTLSGANVLTF. CDR3 DNA sequence: TGTGCCAGCACCAGGTTGGCCTCGACTCTTTCTGGGGCCAACGTCCTGACTTTC.